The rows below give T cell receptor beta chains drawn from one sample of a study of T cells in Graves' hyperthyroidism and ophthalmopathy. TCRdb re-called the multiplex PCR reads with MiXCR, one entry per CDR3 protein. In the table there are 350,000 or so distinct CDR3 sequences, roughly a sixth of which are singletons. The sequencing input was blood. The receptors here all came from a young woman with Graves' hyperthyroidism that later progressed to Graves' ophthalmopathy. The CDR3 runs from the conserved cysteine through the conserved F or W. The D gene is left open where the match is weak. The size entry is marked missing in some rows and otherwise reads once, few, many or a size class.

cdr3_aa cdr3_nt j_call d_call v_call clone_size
CASSPISSSNTHTQYF TGTGCCAGCAGCCCTATTTCTTCGTCTAACACCCATACGCAGTATTTT TRBJ2-3 - TRBV3-1 many
CASNIIVGANTGELFF TGTGCCAGCAACATTATAGTCGGGGCGAACACCGGGGAGCTGTTTTTT TRBJ2-2 - TRBV7-9 few
CASTPDRDDEQYF TGTGCCAGCACCCCGGACAGGGACGACGAGCAGTACTTC TRBJ2-7 TRBD1 TRBV2 many
CASSQDWGIGETQYF TGTGCCAGCAGCCAAGATTGGGGGATCGGTGAGACCCAGTACTTC TRBJ2-5 - TRBV3-1 many
CASSGPTSGGQNTGELFF TGTGCCAGCAGCGGTCCGACTAGCGGGGGACAAAACACCGGGGAGCTGTTTTTT TRBJ2-2 TRBD2 TRBV9 -
CASSILGTSFDEQFF TGTGCCAGTAGTATTTTGGGGACTAGTTTCGATGAGCAGTTCTTC TRBJ2-1 TRBD2 TRBV19 few
CASSPSGQGELGNTEAFF TGCGCCAGCAGCCCGTCGGGGCAGGGGGAATTAGGGAACACTGAAGCTTTCTTT TRBJ1-1 TRBD1 TRBV4-1 many
CASSPGLAGIYATLTYNEQFF TGTGCCAGCAGCCCGGGACTAGCGGGAATTTATGCGACGCTAACCTACAATGAGCAGTTCTTC TRBJ2-1 TRBD2 TRBV6-2/TRBV6-3 few
CASSLWGQGGAEAFF TGTGCCAGCAGCTTATGGGGTCAGGGGGGCGCTGAAGCTTTCTTT TRBJ1-1 TRBD1 TRBV11-2 few
CASSPVLPNTEAFF TGTGCCAGCAGCCCCGTCCTTCCGAACACTGAAGCTTTCTTT TRBJ1-1 - TRBV7-9 -
CASSYQGQNTEAFF TGCGCCAGCAGCTATCAGGGGCAGAACACTGAAGCTTTCTTT TRBJ1-1 - TRBV5-1 many
CASTGTRGYEQFF TGCGCCAGCACCGGGACTAGGGGTTATGAGCAGTTCTTC TRBJ2-1 TRBD2 TRBV10-2 -
CASSLWQSGGETQYF TGTGCCAGCAGTTTATGGCAGTCTGGTGGAGAGACCCAGTACTTC TRBJ2-5 - TRBV12-3/TRBV12-4 -
CAISEPDYSGNTIYF TGTGCCATCAGTGAGCCTGACTACTCTGGAAACACCATATATTTT TRBJ1-3 - TRBV10-3 few
CASSRDSGGNNEQFF TGTGCCAGCTCACGGGATTCCGGGGGGAACAATGAGCAGTTCTTC TRBJ2-1 TRBD2 TRBV18 many
CASSIRTGNPYEQYF TGTGCCAGCAGTATCCGGACAGGAAACCCCTACGAGCAGTACTTC TRBJ2-7 TRBD1 TRBV27 many
CASSLSPMGQPQHF TGTGCCAGCAGTTTATCCCCGATGGGTCAGCCCCAGCATTTT TRBJ1-5 - TRBV27 many
CSARDWTGVSYNEQFF TGCAGTGCTAGAGATTGGACAGGGGTCTCCTACAATGAGCAGTTCTTC TRBJ2-1 TRBD1 TRBV20-1 many
CSVEDHNSYEQYF TGCAGCGTTGAAGACCACAACTCCTACGAGCAGTACTTC TRBJ2-7 - TRBV29-1 many
CSVVGTNEKLFF TGCAGCGTTGTGGGAACTAATGAAAAACTGTTTTTT TRBJ1-4 - TRBV29-1 many
CATGSVGLAGRSYNEQFF TGTGCCACCGGATCCGTGGGACTAGCGGGACGCTCCTACAATGAGCAGTTCTTC TRBJ2-1 TRBD2 TRBV24-1 many
CASSSNRDRGFYEQYF TGTGCCAGCAGCTCGAACCGGGACAGGGGTTTCTACGAGCAGTACTTC TRBJ2-7 TRBD1 TRBV7-9 few
CASSQEDRGHSYEQYF TGCGCCAGCAGCCAAGAGGACAGGGGGCATTCCTACGAGCAGTACTTC TRBJ2-7 TRBD1 TRBV4-1 many
CASSRTLAGVGDTQYF TGTGCCAGCAGTCGAACTCTAGCGGGAGTTGGAGATACGCAGTATTTT TRBJ2-3 TRBD2 TRBV12-3/TRBV12-4 many
CASIQDTEYTDTQYF TGTGCCAGCATACAGGACACCGAATACACAGATACGCAGTATTTT TRBJ2-3 - TRBV2 many
CASSSGGSQEKLFF TGCGCCAGCAGCTCGGGGGGGTCTCAGGAAAAACTGTTTTTT TRBJ1-4 - TRBV5-1 many
CASSIPGLEVYEQYF TGTGCCAGCAGCATCCCGGGACTCGAAGTCTACGAGCAGTACTTC TRBJ2-7 - TRBV11-2 -
CASSLGGVFEKLFF TGTGCCAGCAGCTTGGGGGGGGTATTCGAAAAACTGTTTTTT TRBJ1-4 - TRBV7-9 -
CASSLASPGLAGGETQYF TGTGCCAGCAGCTTAGCCTCCCCGGGACTAGCGGGAGGAGAGACCCAGTACTTC TRBJ2-5 TRBD2 TRBV11-2 once
CASRAQGGATNEKLFF TGTGCCAGCAGAGCCCAGGGGGGGGCAACTAATGAAAAACTGTTTTTT TRBJ1-4 TRBD1 TRBV2 -
CASSLSQQSELRPYEQYF TGTGCCAGCAGTTTATCCCAACAGAGCGAGCTACGGCCCTACGAGCAGTACTTC TRBJ2-7 - TRBV27 -
CASSQFTGRVTDTQYF TGTGCCAGCAGCCAGTTTACCGGGAGAGTAACAGATACGCAGTATTTT TRBJ2-3 - TRBV16 -
CASSAGMDGYTF TGTGCCAGCAGCGCAGGGATGGATGGCTACACCTTC TRBJ1-2 - TRBV2 -
CASSVGGIHTEAFF TGTGCCAGCAGCGTCGGAGGTATTCACACTGAAGCTTTCTTT TRBJ1-1 - TRBV7-9 many
CASSQGQGAMFQPQHF TGCGCCAGCAGCCAGGGACAGGGGGCGATGTTTCAGCCCCAGCATTTT TRBJ1-5 TRBD1 TRBV4-1 few
CASSIGTGEQFF TGTGCCAGTAGTATAGGGACAGGTGAGCAGTTCTTC TRBJ2-1 TRBD1 TRBV19 -
CSAILRDASYEQYF TGCAGTGCTATCCTCCGGGACGCTTCCTACGAGCAGTACTTC TRBJ2-7 - TRBV20-1 many
CASSQDFRTGGYNERFF TGTGCCAGCAGCCAAGATTTTAGGACAGGGGGGTACAATGAGCGGTTCTTC TRBJ2-1 TRBD1 TRBV9 -
CASSLRGRGGNEQFF TGTGCCAGCAGCTTAAGAGGGAGGGGGGGTAATGAGCAGTTCTTC TRBJ2-1 - TRBV7-2 few
CSARTSGISFRDQETQYF TGCAGTGCGAGGACTAGCGGGATTTCGTTTCGAGACCAAGAGACCCAGTACTTC TRBJ2-5 TRBD2 TRBV20-1 many
CAISSVAGGVTGELFF TGTGCCATCAGTTCCGTAGCGGGAGGAGTCACCGGGGAGCTGTTTTTT TRBJ2-2 TRBD2 TRBV28 many
CASSPGPGLAGYEQYF TGCGCCAGCAGCCCCGGGCCGGGACTAGCGGGCTACGAGCAGTACTTC TRBJ2-7 TRBD2 TRBV4-1 many
CASSQESGPHTF TGCGCCAGCAGCCAAGAGTCAGGCCCCCACACCTTC TRBJ1-2 - TRBV4-1 many
CAWSVRYEQYF TGTGCCTGGAGTGTACGGTACGAGCAGTACTTC TRBJ2-7 - TRBV30 many
CASQIGQVGSPLHF TGTGCCAGCCAGATAGGACAGGTTGGATCACCCCTCCACTTT TRBJ1-6 TRBD1 TRBV7-2 many
CASSLTGGVGEAFF TGCGCCAGCAGCTTGACAGGGGGCGTCGGTGAAGCTTTCTTT TRBJ1-1 TRBD1 TRBV5-1 many
CASSEESDSNEQFF TGTGCCAGCAGCGAAGAATCCGATTCCAATGAGCAGTTCTTC TRBJ2-1 - TRBV2 many
CANYQGYDTQYF TGTGCCAATTACCAGGGATACGATACGCAGTATTTT TRBJ2-3 - TRBV6-1 few
CASRGGGAGTGELFF TGTGCCAGCAGAGGGGGGGGGGCGGGGACCGGGGAGCTGTTTTTT TRBJ2-2 - TRBV27 many
CASRTGGAEAFF TGTGCCAGCAGAACCGGCGGCGCAGAAGCTTTCTTT TRBJ1-1 - TRBV6-1 -
CASSLGTSGLYNEQFF TGTGCCAGCAGTTTGGGGACTAGCGGATTATACAATGAGCAGTTCTTC TRBJ2-1 TRBD2 TRBV27 many
CASSLSGTGVHEQYF TGTGCCAGCAGTTTATCCGGGACAGGGGTCCACGAGCAGTACTTC TRBJ2-7 TRBD1 TRBV27 -
CASSQSGVADAEAFF TGCGCCAGCAGCCAGAGCGGCGTAGCAGACGCTGAAGCTTTCTTT TRBJ1-1 - TRBV4-1 few
CASSELGDRESQTGELFF TGTGCCAGCAGTGAATTAGGGGACAGGGAATCGCAAACCGGGGAGCTGTTTTTT TRBJ2-2 TRBD1 TRBV25-1 few
CASQPHKPGLYEQYF TGCGCCAGCCAACCACATAAGCCGGGACTCTACGAGCAGTACTTC TRBJ2-7 - TRBV5-1 many
CASSYDINTGELFF TGTGCCAGCAGTTACGACATTAACACCGGGGAGCTGTTTTTT TRBJ2-2 - TRBV6-5 many